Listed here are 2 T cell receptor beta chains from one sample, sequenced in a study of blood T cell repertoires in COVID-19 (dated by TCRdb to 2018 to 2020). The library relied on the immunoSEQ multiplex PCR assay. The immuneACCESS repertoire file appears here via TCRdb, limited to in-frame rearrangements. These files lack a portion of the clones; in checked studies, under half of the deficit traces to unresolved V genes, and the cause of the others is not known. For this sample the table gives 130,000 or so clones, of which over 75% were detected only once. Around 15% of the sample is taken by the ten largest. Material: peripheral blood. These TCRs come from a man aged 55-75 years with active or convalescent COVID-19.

The DNA of the CDR3 is TGTGCCAGCAGTTCGGGGAGGGGCAGGGGAAGGGAGGAAGCTTTCTTT. Translating it yields CASSSGRGRGREEAFF. The rearrangement links TRBV28 to TRBJ1-1, with D perhaps matching TRBD1 (6 bases). CDR3 length equals 16 residues. Between the trimmed V and J ends, which lost 4 bases and 8 bases, there was a span of 23 bases. The germline V gene has CDR1 MDHEN and CDR2 SYDVKM.

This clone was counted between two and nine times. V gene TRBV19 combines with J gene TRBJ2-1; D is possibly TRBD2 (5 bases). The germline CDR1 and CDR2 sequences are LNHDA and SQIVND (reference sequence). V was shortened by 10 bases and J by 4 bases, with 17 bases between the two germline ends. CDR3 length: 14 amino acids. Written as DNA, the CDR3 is TGTGCCACCGACCGGGGTAAAGGATACAATGAGCAGTTCTTC. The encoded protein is CATDRGKGYNEQFF.